This T cell receptor (beta chain) was sequenced during a study of post-analysis software for immune sequencing data. Overall study context: The disease courses covered relapsing-remitting, secondary progressive and progressive-relapsing multiple sclerosis. General study points: Multiple sclerosis was associated with a significant reduction in normalized Chao1 diversity relative to controls. Comparison of patients with controls showed a handful of TRBV segments more frequent in patients, TRBV5-6, TRBV5-1 and TRBV20-1 among them.

As regards this clonotype: The antigen remains unidentified.

The CDR3 has 10 residues. Germline-derived CDR1 and CDR2 are SQVTM and ANQGSEA. V gave up 6 bases and J gave up 7 bases, with 9 bases separating them. TCR beta cDNA libraries had unique molecular identifiers. Some 500,000 cDNA molecules were obtained from roughly 0.93 to 9.6 million T cells. TCRdb independently ran MiXCR on the PCR reads; one entry per CDR3 protein. The sample consists of about 770,000 distinct CDR3 sequences, 40% to 55% of them appearing once. The V and J genes are TRBV29-1 and TRBJ1-1, with D hard to call. The clonotype comes from a girl aged 5 to 17 with multiple sclerosis. What was sequenced was blood. CDR3 loop: CSVDGVEAFF. In nucleotides, the CDR3 is TGCAGCGTCGACGGTGTTGAAGCTTTCTTT.